This TCR beta chain came from a study of cytomegalovirus exposure and HLA in healthy donors (TCRdb year 2017). Broadly, across the study: According to an earlier analysis of 550 to 700 of the donors, about 179 million T cells yielded roughly 110 million unique TCR beta sequences and about 300 Gb of sequence data. Approximately 300 gigabases of sequencing data and 91 million or so unique TCR sequences made up an early release that covered approximately 700 HLA-typed donors. The later analysis used no new phenotypic data to find candidate immune exposures, relying instead on TCR beta sequences and their occurrence across donors. Donor age, sex, ethnicity and CMV serostatus were collected together with the repertoire data. To study patterns of TCR occurrence, a later analysis re-analyzed previously published TCR beta repertoires from around 660 donors and added high-resolution HLA genotyping. Of the 300 to 500 genotyped donors, 81% were placed in the genetic ancestry cluster associated with self-reported Caucasian donors. High-throughput TCR immunosequencing, statistical association of individual TCRs with disease status, and machine learning were combined to predict cytomegalovirus infection status. Roughly five DR-DQ haplotypes were handled as single units for association and clustering, since linkage in the cohort was strong. An earlier analysis of about 620 of the donors applied high-throughput TCR beta sequencing to assess whether each TCR beta V gene segment acted as functional or pseudogenic. The study was designed to test whether signatures of past pathogen exposure could be identified by cataloging public T cell receptors. Both class I and class II loci were covered by HLA typing, at four-digit resolution. Every discovery cohort repertoire had been produced on one sequencing platform. Among roughly 400 genotyped donors of the cohort, an average of about 240,000 unique TCR beta nucleotide sequences were sequenced per donor, 15% to 20% of them non-productive. In addition to the first cohort of around 670 subjects, a separate validation cohort of 100 to 150 different subjects was used. The study profiled the T cell repertoires of about 720 subjects by immunosequencing and related them to cytomegalovirus serostatus. Typing coverage differed by locus: A, B, C, DRB1 and DQB1 were typed in about 620-630 donors, DQA1 in about 510, DPA1 in around 580, and DPB1 in approximately 450. In a later genetic analysis, genome-wide SNP genotypes for about three fifths of the 666 donors were used, and that subset was treated as a discovery cohort. On the study overall, not on this receptor specifically: Across donors, most TCR sequences were observed very rarely, whereas some public TCRs were present in many individuals. In a later analysis, several top co-occurrence clusters were reported to appear linked to parvovirus B19, influenza, CMV and Epstein-Barr virus. In a later genetic analysis, a missense DCLRE1C variant was associated with V-gene and J-gene trimming of TCR beta chains, and the association was replicated in an independent cohort. A further reported finding was that TCR beta sequences accurately predicted the HLA-A and HLA-B alleles for most subjects in the first cohort. In vitro tests confirmed that a few of the cytomegalovirus-associated TCR beta chains recognize cytomegalovirus antigens. A cluster of highly shared sequence variants was judged likely to represent a technical artifact of the sequencing pipeline. It was suggested by the authors that the approach could potentially be generalized to other disease states and immunological phenotypes. According to a later analysis, most CMV-associated TCR beta chains appeared to be HLA-restricted, and the HLA associations seemed to be driven largely by CMV exposure. Because some donors lacked HLA typing at each locus, the association tests relied only on the typed subset. In the study, around 150 TCR beta chains were listed as associated with cytomegalovirus. Specific HLA alleles were associated with 15,000 to 20,000 TCR beta sequences at a false discovery rate of 0.05 in a later analysis. CMV serostatus was the only immune exposure information available for the cohort. In this cohort, only TCR beta chains were sequenced, and detectable features were limited by the absence of alpha or paired-chain data. In an earlier analysis of around 600 of the donors, most TCR beta V segments were observed in productive rearrangements about 87% or about 30% of the time, broadly matching IMGT annotations. In a later analysis, the rate of TCR association differed among HLA loci, with DRB1 alleles having the most associated TCRs and HLA-C alleles having the fewest. Cytomegalovirus status was reported to be diagnosed by the classifier with high specificity and sensitivity in both the original and validation cohorts. In a later analysis, HLA-associated TCR beta chains were found to be more clonally expanded and to have lower generation probabilities than equally common non-associated chains. According to a later genetic analysis, donors in an Asian-associated ancestry cluster had fewer N-insertions in productive TCRs than the roughly 700-donor mean. Linkage disequilibrium might explain the correlated functional status among segregating V segments, but an unknown experimental factor could not be ruled out. Sequencing depth was assumed to be roughly uniform across donors in the presence/absence analyses, though that assumption may not hold. Strong co-occurrence of HLA alleles, especially DR and DQ, made assigning TCR associations to individual alleles difficult. The earlier analysis of around 600 of the donors excluded about 16 rarely observed V segments, including chromosome 9 orphons, because counts were too low.

In total, fewer than 750 healthy bone marrow donors made up the cohort. At the time of sampling, every cohort member was nominally healthy, though immune exposures that went unrecorded were likely present. The donor was CMV seropositive and was included in the group of some 290 seropositive cohort members. Every donor gave a peripheral blood sample, and the peripheral blood mononuclear cells from that sample were used for TCR beta sequencing. The Qiagen DNeasy Blood Extraction Kit was used to extract genomic DNA from the blood cell samples. Note on this clone: The target of this receptor is not known. No per-base quality is available; no much larger clone lies one base away.

The receptor library was made with the immunoSEQ multiplex PCR assay. For the multiplex PCR, a mixture combining 60 forward primers for TCR Vbeta segments and 13 reverse primers for TCR Jbeta segments was used. The CDR3 region of rearranged TCR beta genes was amplified from genomic DNA with a multiplex PCR assay. The amplified TCR beta libraries were sequenced on the Illumina HiSeq System as 87-base-pair reads. The original pipeline was this. Across the 700 or so repertoires, a later analysis counted 80 million or so unique TCR beta chains, roughly 11 million of which were shared by at least two donors. To remove PCR and sequencing errors, raw reads were error-corrected and collapsed into unique sequences using a nearest-neighbor algorithm that merged closely related sequences. CDR3 sequences were aligned to IMGT reference sequences to assign V, D and J gene segments. Each retained sequence needed at least a six-nucleotide match to both a V gene segment and a J gene segment. Rearrangements were called productive when the CDR3 lacked stop codons and stayed in frame with V and J; all others were non-productive. Following IMGT convention, CDR3 was defined as the stretch from the second conserved V-encoded cysteine up to the conserved J-encoded phenylalanine. Sequences without an unambiguous match to a single V gene segment were excluded from the earlier analysis of approximately 560 of the donors. In an earlier analysis of approximately 610 of the donors, V segments were called functional above 56.7% productive rearrangements and were called segregating when the between-donor standard deviation exceeded 5%. To diagnose cytomegalovirus status from the catalog of TCR beta chain sequences, a statistical classification framework was built. A later analysis assigned V and J genes by comparing TCR nucleotide sequences with IMGT/GENE-DB human TR gene sequences. A later analysis assigned CDR3 sequences and most-parsimonious VDJ recombination scenarios with the TCRdist pipeline. A later analysis defined each TCR beta chain by its CDR3 amino acid sequence plus V-gene family, and excluded reads lacking a unique V-gene family. A later analysis removed 592 highly shared, low-generation-probability nucleotide sequences to deal with suspected cross-contamination and a sequencing artifact. A later analysis calculated a clonal expansion index for each public chain from normalized within-repertoire ranks of inferred template counts. A later analysis computed generation probabilities with a VDJ recombination model fitted to out-of-frame rearrangements, and checked the results against IGoR. In a later analysis, hypergeometric tests were used to score TCR-TCR, TCR-HLA and TCR-CMV co-occurrence, with a repertoire-size bias correction applied to TCR pairs. A later analysis estimated false discovery rates by permuting HLA or CMV assignments 20 times. In a later analysis, co-occurring TCRs were grouped using DBSCAN, and TCRdist sequence similarity was added for clustering within HLA-allele-positive subsets. Co-occurrence clustering excluded repertoires with fewer than 30,000 or more than 120,000 public chains, plus five with anomalous nucleotide sharing. TCRdb obtained this table from immuneACCESS and retained in-frame rearrangements with V and J assigned. These tables miss some clones; where compared with another copy, unresolved V genes account for less than half of the shortfall, and the remainder is unexplained. The V and J calls and clone size come from that table; D and trimming were worked out from the DNA. In this sample the table shows about 160,000 clones, roughly 80% of which occur a single time. The top ten hold 9% to 10% of the sample.

Source material: PBMCs. The sequence was collected from a man aged 18 to 35 in good health and CMV-seropositive.

The sequence in DNA is TGTGCCAGCAGACGTACAGGGGTTGAGCAGCCCCAGCATTTT. This codes for CASRRTGVEQPQHF. This chain joins TRBV5-6 to TRBJ1-5, with 7 middle bases fitting TRBD1. Per the germline V gene, SGHDT is the CDR1 and YYEEEE is the CDR2. V is pruned by 5 bases and J by 7 bases, leaving 9 bases of the junction without a gene match. Inclusive of the bounding cysteine and phenylalanine, the CDR3 is 14 residues long. Just CDR3 DNA is preserved here, 42 bases in frame from base 1.